This TCR beta chain was recovered during a study of OX40 agonist ivuxolimab in advanced cancers. Sampling of blood occurred at baseline, cycle 4 day 1, and cycle 7 day 1. J gave up 2 bases and V 2 bases, and 0 bases lay outside the gene matches. Germline-derived CDR1 and CDR2 are SGHTA and FQGTGA. The CDR3 covers 14 residues. Assay: immunoSEQ multiplex PCR; the TCRdb copy retains only in-frame clones and omits some. The table lists 35,000 to 40,000 clones, approximately 90% of them singletons. The material was CD4+ or CD8+ T cells sorted from blood, obtained in a trial of the OX40 agonist ivuxolimab. The chain uses TRBV7-3 and TRBJ2-7; TRBD1 matches at 10 bases. This TCR derives from an adult with an advanced solid tumor such as melanoma, head and neck, liver or kidney cancer. CDR3 region: CASSLGQGAYEQYF. The CDR3 bases are TGTGCCAGCAGCTTAGGACAGGGGGCCTACGAGCAGTACTTC.